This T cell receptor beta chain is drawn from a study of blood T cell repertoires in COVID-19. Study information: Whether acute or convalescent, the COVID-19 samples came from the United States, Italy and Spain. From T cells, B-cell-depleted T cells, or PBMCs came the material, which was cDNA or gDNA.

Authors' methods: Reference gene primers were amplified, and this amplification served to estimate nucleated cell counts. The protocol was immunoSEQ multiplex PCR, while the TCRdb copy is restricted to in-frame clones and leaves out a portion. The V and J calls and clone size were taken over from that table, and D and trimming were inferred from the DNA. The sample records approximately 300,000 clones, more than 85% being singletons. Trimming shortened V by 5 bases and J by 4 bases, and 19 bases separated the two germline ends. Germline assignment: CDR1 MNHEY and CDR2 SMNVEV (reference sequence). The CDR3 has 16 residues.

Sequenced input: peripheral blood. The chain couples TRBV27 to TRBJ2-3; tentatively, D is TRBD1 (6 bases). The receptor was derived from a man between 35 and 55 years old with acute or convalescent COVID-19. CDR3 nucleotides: TGTGCCAGCAGTATTGGGACAAGTATTTTTCCAGATACGCAGTATTTT. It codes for CASSIGTSIFPDTQYF.